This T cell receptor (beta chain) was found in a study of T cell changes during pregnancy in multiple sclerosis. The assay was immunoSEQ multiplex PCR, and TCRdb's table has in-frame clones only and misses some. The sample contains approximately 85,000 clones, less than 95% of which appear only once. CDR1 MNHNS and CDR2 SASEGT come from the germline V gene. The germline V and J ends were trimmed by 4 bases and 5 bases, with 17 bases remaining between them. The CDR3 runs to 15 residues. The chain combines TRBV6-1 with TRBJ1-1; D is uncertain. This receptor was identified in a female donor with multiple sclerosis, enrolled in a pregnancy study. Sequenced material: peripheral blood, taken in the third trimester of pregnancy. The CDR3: CASSVKSPGGTEAFF. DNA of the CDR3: TGTGCCAGCAGTGTTAAGTCTCCCGGAGGGACTGAAGCTTTCTTT.